This note documents a single TCR beta chain sequence. Its antigen is undetermined. These data are taken from a study of radiotherapy plus CTLA-4 blockade in lung cancer. Background on the study: Disease control was seen in 30% to 35% of patients, objective responses in about 18%. Findings and caveats of the study: According to reports, early shifts in blood T cell clones, alongside interferon-beta, forecast response most accurately.

V shed 3 bases, J shed 1 base, and the junction held 16 bases outside the gene matches. The CDR3 totals 21 residues. CDR1 MGHRA and CDR2 YSYEKL come from the germline V gene. The protocol was immunoSEQ multiplex PCR, while the TCRdb copy is restricted to in-frame clones and leaves out a portion. The sample shows just over 35,000 clones, around 83% of them seen only once. The chain is built from TRBV4-1 and TRBJ2-4; TRBD2 matches 12 bases. The source of this sequence is a human donor with non-small cell lung cancer who had stable disease on radiotherapy plus ipilimumab. The specimen comprised peripheral blood, sampled from a patient treated with radiotherapy plus ipilimumab. The DNA of the CDR3 is TGCGCCAGCAGCCACGATGGCCTAGCGGGAGGGCGTTTTGGGGCCAAAAACATTCAGTACTTC. As protein: CASSHDGLAGGRFGAKNIQYF.